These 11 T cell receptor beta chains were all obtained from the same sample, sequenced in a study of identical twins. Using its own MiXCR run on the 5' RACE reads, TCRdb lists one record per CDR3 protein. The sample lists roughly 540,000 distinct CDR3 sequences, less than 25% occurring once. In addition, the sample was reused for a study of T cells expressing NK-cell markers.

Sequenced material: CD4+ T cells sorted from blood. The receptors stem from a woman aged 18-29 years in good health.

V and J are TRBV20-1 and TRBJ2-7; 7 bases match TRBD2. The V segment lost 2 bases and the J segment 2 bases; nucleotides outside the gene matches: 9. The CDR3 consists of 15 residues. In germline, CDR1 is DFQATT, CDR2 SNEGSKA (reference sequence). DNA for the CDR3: TGCAGTGCTAGAAGGGGAGGGACCCCTACCTACGAGCAGTACTTC. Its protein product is CSARRGGTPTYEQYF.

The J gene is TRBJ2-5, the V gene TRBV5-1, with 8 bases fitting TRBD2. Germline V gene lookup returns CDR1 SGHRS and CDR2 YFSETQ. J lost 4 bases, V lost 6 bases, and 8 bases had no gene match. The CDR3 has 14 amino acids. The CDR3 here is CASTREGLVETQYF. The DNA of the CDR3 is TGCGCCAGCACTCGGGAGGGGCTAGTAGAGACCCAGTACTTC.

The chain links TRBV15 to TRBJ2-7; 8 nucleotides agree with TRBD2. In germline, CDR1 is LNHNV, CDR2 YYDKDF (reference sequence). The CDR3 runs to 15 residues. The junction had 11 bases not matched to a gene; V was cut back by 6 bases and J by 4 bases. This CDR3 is CATSRNPLAEYEQYF. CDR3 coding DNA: TGTGCCACCAGTAGAAACCCACTAGCGGAGTACGAGCAGTACTTC.

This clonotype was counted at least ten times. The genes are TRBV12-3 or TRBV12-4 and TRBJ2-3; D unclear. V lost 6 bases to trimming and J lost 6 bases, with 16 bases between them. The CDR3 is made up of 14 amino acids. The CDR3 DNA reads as TGTGCCAGCAGCCTACCAGGAAGTCGGGATACGCAGTATTTT. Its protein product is CASSLPGSRDTQYF.

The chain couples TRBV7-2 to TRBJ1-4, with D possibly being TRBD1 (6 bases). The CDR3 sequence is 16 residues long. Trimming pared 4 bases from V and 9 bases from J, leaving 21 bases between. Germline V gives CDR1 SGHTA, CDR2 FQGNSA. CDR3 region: CASSWGRGRGNQKLFF. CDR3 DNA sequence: TGTGCCAGCAGCTGGGGCCGGGGCAGGGGCAATCAAAAACTGTTTTTT.

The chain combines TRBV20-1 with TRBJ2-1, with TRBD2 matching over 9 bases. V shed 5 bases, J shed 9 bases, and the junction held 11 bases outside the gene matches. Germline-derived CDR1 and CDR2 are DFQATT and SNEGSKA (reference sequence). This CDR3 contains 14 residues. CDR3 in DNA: TGCAGTGCTGGACTTATTAGCGGGAGCGGTGAGCAGTTCTTC. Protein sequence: CSAGLISGSGEQFF.

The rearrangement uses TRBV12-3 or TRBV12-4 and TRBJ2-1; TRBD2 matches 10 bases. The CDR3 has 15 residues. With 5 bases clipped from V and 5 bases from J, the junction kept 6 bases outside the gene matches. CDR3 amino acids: CASSPLAGVHNEQFF. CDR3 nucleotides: TGTGCCAGCAGTCCCCTAGCGGGGGTCCACAATGAGCAGTTCTTC.

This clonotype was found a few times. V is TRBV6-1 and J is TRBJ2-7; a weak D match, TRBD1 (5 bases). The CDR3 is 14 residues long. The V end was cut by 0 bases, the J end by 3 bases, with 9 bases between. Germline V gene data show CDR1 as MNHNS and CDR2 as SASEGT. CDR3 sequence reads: CASSEAGRDYEQYF. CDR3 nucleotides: TGTGCCAGCAGTGAAGCGGGCAGGGACTACGAGCAGTACTTC.

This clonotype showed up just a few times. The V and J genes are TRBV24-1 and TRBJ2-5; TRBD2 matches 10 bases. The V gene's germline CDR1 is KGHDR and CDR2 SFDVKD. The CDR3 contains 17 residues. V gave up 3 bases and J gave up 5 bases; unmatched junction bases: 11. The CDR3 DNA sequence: TGTGCCACCAGTGATCCCCAAGCGGGGGGGCGACCGGAGACCCAGTACTTC. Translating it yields CATSDPQAGGRPETQYF.

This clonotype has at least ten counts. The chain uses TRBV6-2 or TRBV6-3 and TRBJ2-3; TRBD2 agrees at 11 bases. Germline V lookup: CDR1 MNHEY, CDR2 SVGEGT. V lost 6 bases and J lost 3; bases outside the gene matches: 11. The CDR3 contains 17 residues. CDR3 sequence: CASRRLAGYQSTDTQYF. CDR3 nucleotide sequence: TGTGCCAGCAGACGACTAGCGGGGTATCAAAGTACAGATACGCAGTATTTT.

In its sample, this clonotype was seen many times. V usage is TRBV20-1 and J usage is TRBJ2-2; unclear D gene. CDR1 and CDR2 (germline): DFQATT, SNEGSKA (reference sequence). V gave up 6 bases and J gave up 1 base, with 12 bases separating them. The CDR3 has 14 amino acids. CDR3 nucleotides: TGCAGTGCCCGCCGACTGGAGAACACCGGGGAGCTGTTTTTT. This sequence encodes CSARRLENTGELFF.